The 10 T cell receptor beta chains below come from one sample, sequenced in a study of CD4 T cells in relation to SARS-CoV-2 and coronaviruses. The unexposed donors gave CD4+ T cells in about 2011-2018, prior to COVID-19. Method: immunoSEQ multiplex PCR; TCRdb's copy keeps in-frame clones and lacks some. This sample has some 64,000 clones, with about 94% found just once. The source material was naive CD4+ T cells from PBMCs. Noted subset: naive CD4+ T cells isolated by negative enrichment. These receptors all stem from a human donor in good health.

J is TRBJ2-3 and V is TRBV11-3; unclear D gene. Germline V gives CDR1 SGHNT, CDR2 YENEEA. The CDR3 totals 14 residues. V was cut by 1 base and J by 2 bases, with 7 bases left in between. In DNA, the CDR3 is TGTGCCAGCAGCTTAGCCCAGAACACAGATACGCAGTATTTT. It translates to CASSLAQNTDTQYF.

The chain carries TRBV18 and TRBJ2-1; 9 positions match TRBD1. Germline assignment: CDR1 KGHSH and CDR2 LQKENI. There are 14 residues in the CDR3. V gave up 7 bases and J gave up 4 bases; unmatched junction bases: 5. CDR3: CASCPGQGYNEQFF. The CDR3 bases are TGTGCCAGCTGTCCGGGACAGGGTTACAATGAGCAGTTCTTC.

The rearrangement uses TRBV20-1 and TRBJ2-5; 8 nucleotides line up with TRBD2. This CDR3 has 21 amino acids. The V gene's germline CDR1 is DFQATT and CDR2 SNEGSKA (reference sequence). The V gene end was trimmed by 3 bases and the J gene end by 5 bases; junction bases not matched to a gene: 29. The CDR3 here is CSASWVGVGSGVKSKGETQYF. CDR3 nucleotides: TGCAGTGCTAGTTGGGTAGGGGTGGGTAGCGGGGTCAAGAGCAAGGGGGAGACCCAGTACTTC.

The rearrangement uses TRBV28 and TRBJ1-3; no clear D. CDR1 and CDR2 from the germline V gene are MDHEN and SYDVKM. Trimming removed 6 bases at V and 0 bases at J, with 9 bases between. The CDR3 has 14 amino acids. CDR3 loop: CASSHMSSGNTIYF. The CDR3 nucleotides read TGTGCCAGCAGCCACATGAGCTCTGGAAACACCATATATTTT. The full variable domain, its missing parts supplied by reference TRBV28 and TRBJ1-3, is DVKVTQSSRYLVKRTGEKVFLECVQDMDHENMFWYRQDPGLGLRLIYFSYDVKMKEKGDIPEGYSVSREKKERFSLILESASTNQTSMYLCASSHMSSGNTIYFGEGSWLTVV.

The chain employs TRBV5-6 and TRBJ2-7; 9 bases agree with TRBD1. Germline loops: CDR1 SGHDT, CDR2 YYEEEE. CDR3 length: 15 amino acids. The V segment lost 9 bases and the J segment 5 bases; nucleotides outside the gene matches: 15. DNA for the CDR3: TGTGCCACTACCTTCCGGGGACAGGGTTTACACGAGCAGTACTTC. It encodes CATTFRGQGLHEQYF.

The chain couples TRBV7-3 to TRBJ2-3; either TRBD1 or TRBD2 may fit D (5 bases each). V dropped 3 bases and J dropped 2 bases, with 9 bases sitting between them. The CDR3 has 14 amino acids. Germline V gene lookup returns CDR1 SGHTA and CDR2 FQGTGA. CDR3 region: CASSLRGDTDTQYF. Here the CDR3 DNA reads TGTGCCAGCAGCTTGAGGGGTGACACAGATACGCAGTATTTT. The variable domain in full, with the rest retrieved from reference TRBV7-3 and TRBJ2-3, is GAGVSQTPSNKVTEKGKYVELRCDPISGHTALYWYRQSLGQGPEFLIYFQGTGAADDSGLPNDRFFAVRPEGSVSTLKIQRTERGDSAVYLCASSLRGDTDTQYFGPGTRLTVL.

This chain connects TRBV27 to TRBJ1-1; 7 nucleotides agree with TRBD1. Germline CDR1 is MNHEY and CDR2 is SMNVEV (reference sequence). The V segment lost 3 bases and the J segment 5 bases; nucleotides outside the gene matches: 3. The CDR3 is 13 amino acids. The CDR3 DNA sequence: TGTGCCAGCAGTTTCAGGGGGGGTACTGAAGCTTTCTTT. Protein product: CASSFRGGTEAFF.

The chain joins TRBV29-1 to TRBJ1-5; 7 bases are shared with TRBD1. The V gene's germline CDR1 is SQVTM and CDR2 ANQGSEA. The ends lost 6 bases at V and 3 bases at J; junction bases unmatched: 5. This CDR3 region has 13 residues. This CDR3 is CSVGDRDNQPQHF. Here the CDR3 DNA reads TGCAGCGTGGGGGACAGAGACAATCAGCCCCAGCATTTT.

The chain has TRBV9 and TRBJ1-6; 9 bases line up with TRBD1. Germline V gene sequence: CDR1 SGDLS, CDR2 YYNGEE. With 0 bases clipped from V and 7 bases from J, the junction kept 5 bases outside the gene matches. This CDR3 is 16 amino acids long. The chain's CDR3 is CASSVGGTGRNSPLHF. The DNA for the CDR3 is TGTGCCAGCAGCGTAGGAGGGACAGGGCGAAATTCACCCCTCCACTTT.

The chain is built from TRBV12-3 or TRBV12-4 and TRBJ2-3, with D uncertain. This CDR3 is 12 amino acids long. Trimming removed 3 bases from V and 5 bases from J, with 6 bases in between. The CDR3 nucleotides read TGTGCCAGCAGTTTTTCTGGAGATACGCAGTATTTT. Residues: CASSFSGDTQYF.